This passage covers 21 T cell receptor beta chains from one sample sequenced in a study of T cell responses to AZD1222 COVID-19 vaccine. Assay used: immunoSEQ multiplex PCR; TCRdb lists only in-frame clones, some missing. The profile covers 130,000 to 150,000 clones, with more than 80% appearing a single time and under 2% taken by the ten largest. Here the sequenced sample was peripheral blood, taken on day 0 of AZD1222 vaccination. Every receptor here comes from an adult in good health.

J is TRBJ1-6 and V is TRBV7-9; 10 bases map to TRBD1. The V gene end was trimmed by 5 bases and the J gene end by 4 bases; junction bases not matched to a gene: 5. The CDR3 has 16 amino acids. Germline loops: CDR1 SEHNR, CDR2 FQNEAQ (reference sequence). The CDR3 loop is CASSPGDRGYNSPLHF. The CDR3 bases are TGTGCCAGCAGCCCGGGGGACAGGGGATATAATTCACCCCTCCACTTT.

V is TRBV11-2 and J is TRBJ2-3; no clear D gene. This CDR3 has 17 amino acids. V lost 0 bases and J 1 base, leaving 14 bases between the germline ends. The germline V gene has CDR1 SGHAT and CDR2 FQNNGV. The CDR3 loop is CASSLDEFGVGTDTQYF. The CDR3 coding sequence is TGTGCCAGCAGCTTAGATGAGTTTGGGGTAGGCACAGATACGCAGTATTTT. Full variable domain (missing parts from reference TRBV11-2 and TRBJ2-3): EAGVAQSPRYKIIEKRQSVAFWCNPISGHATLYWYQQILGQGPKLLIQFQNNGVVDDSQLPKDRFSAERLKGVDSTLKIQPAKLEDSAVYLCASSLDEFGVGTDTQYFGPGTRLTVL.

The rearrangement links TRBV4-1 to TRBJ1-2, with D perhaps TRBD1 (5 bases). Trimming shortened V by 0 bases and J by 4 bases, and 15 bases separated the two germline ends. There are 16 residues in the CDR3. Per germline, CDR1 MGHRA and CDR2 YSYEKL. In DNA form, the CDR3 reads TGCGCCAGCAGCCAAGAGTCACAGGTTGGGACCTATGGCTACACCTTC. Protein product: CASSQESQVGTYGYTF.

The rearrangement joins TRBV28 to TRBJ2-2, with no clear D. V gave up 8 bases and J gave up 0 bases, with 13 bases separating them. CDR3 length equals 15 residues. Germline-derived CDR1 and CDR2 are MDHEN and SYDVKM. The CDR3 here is CASRSWPANTGELFF. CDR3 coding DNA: TGTGCCAGCCGCAGTTGGCCAGCGAACACCGGGGAGCTGTTTTTT.

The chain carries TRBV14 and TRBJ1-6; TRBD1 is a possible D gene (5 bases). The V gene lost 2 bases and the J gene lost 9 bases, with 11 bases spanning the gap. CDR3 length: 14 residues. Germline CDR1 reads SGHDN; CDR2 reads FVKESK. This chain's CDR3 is CASSQQDRSSPLHF. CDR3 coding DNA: TGTGCCAGCAGCCAACAAGACAGATCTTCACCCCTCCACTTT.

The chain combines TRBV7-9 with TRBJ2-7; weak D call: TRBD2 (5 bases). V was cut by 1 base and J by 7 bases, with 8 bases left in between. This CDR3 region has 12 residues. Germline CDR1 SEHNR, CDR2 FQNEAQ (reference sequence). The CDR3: CASSLEGGEQYF. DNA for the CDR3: TGTGCCAGCAGCTTAGAAGGCGGGGAGCAGTACTTC.

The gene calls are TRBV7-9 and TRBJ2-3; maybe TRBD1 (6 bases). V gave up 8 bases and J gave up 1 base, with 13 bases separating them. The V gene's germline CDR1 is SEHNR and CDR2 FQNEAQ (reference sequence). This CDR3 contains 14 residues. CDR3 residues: CASPDSFGTDTQYF. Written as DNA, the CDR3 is TGTGCCAGCCCGGACAGTTTCGGCACAGATACGCAGTATTTT.

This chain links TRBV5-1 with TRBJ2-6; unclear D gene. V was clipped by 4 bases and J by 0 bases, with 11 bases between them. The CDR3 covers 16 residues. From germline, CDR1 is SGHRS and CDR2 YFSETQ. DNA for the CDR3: TGCGCCAGCAGCGCGGAATTGATCTCTGGGGCCAACGTCCTGACTTTC. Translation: CASSAELISGANVLTF.

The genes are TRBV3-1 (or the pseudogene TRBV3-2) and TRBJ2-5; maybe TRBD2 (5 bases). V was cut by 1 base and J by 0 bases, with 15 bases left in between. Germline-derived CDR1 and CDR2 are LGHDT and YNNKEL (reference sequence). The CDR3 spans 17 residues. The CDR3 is CASSQGLRSGYQETQYF. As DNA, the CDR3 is TGTGCCAGCAGCCAAGGCCTGCGGTCGGGATACCAAGAGACCCAGTACTTC.

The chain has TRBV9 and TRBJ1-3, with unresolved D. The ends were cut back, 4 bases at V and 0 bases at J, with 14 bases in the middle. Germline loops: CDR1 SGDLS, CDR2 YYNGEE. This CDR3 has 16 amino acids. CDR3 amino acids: CASSPHAGISGNTIYF. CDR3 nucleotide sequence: TGTGCCAGCAGCCCCCATGCAGGCATCTCTGGAAACACCATATATTTT. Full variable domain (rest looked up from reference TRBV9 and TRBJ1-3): DSGVTQTPKHLITATGQRVTLRCSPRSGDLSVYWYQQSLDQGLQFLIQYYNGEERAKGNILERFSAQQFPDLHSELNLSSLELGDSALYFCASSPHAGISGNTIYFGEGSWLTVV.

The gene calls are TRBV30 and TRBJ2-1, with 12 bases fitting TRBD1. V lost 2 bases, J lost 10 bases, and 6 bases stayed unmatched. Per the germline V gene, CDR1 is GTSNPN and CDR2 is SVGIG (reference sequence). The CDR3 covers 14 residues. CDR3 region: CAWSRGQGAREQFF. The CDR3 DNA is TGTGCCTGGAGTCGGGGACAGGGGGCGAGGGAGCAGTTCTTC.

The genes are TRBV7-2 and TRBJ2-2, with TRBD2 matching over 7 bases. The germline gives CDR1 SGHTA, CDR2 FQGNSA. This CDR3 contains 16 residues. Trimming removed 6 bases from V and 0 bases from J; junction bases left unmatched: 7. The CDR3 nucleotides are TGTGCCAGCAGTTGGGGCGGGGGAACGAACACCGGGGAGCTGTTTTTT. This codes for CASSWGGGTNTGELFF.

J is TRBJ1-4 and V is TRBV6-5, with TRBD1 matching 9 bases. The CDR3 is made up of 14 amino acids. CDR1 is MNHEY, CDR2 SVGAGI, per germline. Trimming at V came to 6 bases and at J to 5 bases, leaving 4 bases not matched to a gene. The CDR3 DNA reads TGTGCCAGCAGGTCACAGGGGGCGAATGAAAAACTGTTTTTT. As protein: CASRSQGANEKLFF.

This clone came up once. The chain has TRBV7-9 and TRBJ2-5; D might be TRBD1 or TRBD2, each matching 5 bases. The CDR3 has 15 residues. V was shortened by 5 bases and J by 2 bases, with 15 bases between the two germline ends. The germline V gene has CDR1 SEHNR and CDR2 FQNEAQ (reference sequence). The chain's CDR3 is CASSLTGTIQETQYF. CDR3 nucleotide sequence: TGTGCCAGCAGCCTCACCGGGACGATTCAAGAGACCCAGTACTTC.

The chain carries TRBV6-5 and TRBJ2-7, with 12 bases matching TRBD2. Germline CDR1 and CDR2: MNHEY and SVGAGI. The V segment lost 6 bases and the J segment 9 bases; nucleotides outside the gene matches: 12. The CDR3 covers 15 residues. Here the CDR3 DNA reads TGTGCCAGCAGCGCGTCCTGGACTAGCGGGGAGAGGCAGTACTTC. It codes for CASSASWTSGERQYF.

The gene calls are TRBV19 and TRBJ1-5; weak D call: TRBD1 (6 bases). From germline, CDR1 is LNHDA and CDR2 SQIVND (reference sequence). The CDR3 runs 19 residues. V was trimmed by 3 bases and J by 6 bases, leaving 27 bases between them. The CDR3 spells CASSIAADNLGGRSQPQHF. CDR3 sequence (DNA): TGTGCCAGTAGTATCGCGGCAGATAATCTAGGGGGTCGAAGTCAGCCCCAGCATTTT.

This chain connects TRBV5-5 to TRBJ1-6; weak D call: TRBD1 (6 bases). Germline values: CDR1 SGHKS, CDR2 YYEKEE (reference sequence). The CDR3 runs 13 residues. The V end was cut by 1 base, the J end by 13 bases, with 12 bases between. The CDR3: CASSLTTGRPLHF. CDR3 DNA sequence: TGTGCCAGCAGCTTGACGACAGGCCGGCCCCTCCACTTT. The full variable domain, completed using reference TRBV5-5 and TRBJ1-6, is DAGVTQSPTHLIKTRGQQVTLRCSPISGHKSVSWYQQVLGQGPQFIFQYYEKEERGRGNFPDRFSARQFPNYSSELNVNALLLGDSALYLCASSLTTGRPLHFGNGTRLTVT.

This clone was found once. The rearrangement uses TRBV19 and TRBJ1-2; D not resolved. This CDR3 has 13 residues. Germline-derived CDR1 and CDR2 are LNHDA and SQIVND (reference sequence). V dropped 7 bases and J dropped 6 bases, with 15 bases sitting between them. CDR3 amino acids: CASTTRREDGYTF. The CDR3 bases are TGTGCCAGTACTACTAGGCGGGAGGATGGCTACACCTTC.

The CDR3 reads CASSTPVGGSRYNEQFF. The CDR3 coding sequence is TGTGCCAGCAGTACCCCGGTCGGCGGGAGTAGGTACAATGAGCAGTTCTTC. The chain joins TRBV27 to TRBJ2-1; TRBD2 agrees at 7 bases. The trim removed 5 bases at V and 4 bases at J, leaving 14 bases unmatched. CDR3 length: 17 amino acids. Germline CDR1 reads MNHEY; CDR2 reads SMNVEV (reference sequence).

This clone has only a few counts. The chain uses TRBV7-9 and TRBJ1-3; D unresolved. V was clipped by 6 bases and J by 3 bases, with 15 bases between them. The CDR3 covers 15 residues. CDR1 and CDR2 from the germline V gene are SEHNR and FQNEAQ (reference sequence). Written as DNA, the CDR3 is TGTGCCAGCAGTTCTGGGGTCGTTTTTGGAAACACCATATATTTT. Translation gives CASSSGVVFGNTIYF.

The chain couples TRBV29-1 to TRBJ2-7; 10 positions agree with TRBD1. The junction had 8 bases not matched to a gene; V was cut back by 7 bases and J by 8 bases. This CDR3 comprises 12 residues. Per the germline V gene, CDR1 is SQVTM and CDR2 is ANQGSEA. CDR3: CSGGEGQGKQYF. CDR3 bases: TGCAGCGGGGGAGAGGGACAGGGGAAGCAGTACTTC.